This T cell receptor beta chain derives from a study of shared clonotypes between healthy human individuals. Deep-level running was used for the assay. TCRdb's copy holds only in-frame clones and misses some; the assay was immunoSEQ multiplex PCR. Of over a million clones in the sample, approximately 68% are singletons; the top ten hold over 1.3%. It was into CD45RA+ naive and CD45RA-negative memory subsets that the CD4+ cells were split. Germline V lookup: CDR1 MNHEY, CDR2 SVGAGI. The V and J ends lost 6 bases and 8 bases, in that order; junction bases with no gene match: 4. This CDR3 is 12 amino acids long.

The source material was memory CD4+ T cells sorted from blood. Sample subset: CD45RA-negative fraction. The rearrangement uses TRBV6-5 and TRBJ2-1; 7 bases align to TRBD2. The clonotype was recovered from a man younger than 30 in good health. CDR3 in amino acids: CASSRTRHEQFF. For the CDR3, the DNA is TGTGCCAGCAGCCGGACTAGACATGAGCAGTTCTTC.